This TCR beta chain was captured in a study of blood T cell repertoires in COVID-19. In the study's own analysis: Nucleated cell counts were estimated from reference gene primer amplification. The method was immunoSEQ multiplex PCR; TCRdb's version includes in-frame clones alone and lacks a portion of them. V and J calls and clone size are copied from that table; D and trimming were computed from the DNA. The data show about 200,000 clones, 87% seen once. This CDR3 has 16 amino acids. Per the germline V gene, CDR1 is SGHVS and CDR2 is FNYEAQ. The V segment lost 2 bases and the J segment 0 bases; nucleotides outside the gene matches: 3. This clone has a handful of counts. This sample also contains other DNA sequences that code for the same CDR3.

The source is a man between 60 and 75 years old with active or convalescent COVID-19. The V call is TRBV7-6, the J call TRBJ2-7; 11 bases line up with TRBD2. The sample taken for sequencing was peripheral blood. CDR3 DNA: TGTGCCAGCAGCTTAACTAGCGGGGGATTCTCCTACGAGCAGTACTTC. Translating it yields CASSLTSGGFSYEQYF. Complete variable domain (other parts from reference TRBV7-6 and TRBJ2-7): GAGVSQSPRYKVTKRGQDVALRCDPISGHVSLYWYRQALGQGPEFLTYFNYEAQQDKSGLPNDRFSAERPEGSISTLTIQRTEQRDSAMYRCASSLTSGGFSYEQYFGPGTRLTVT.